This T cell receptor beta chain was identified in a study of blood T cell repertoires in COVID-19. The data were produced by immunoSEQ multiplex PCR, yet TCRdb's version contains in-frame clones alone and is incomplete. The repertoire holds about 130,000 clones, with approximately 85% as singletons. The source of this sequence is a human donor in a cohort sampled during active COVID-19. The source material was peripheral blood.

The CDR3 is CASSFMDRGADEAFF. The CDR3 DNA sequence: TGCGCCAGCAGCTTCATGGACAGGGGAGCGGATGAAGCTTTCTTT. This chain connects TRBV5-1 to TRBJ1-1; 9 nucleotides line up with TRBD1. The CDR3 is 15 residues long. CDR1 and CDR2 (germline): SGHRS, YFSETQ. The trim removed 2 bases at V and 7 bases at J, leaving 9 bases unmatched.